The 20 T cell receptor beta chains reported below all come from one sample, sequenced in a study of T-cell reconstitution after alpha-beta-depleted transplantation in children. Unique molecular identifiers tagged the TCRbeta library. In TCRdb, the PCR reads were re-called with MiXCR into one record per CDR3 protein. The table includes some 500,000 distinct CDR3 sequences, roughly 18% detected once. Source: PBMCs from the stem cell graft donor, taken from the stem cell graft. The source is a human donor who donated a stem cell graft to a child with acute lymphoblastic leukemia.

This clonotype was counted at least ten times. The V gene is TRBV4-1, the J gene TRBJ1-2; D remains ambiguous. Germline lookup yields CDR1 MGHRA and CDR2 YSYEKL. The CDR3 covers 15 residues. Trimming removed 0 bases from V and 4 bases from J, with 12 bases in between. The CDR3 region has the DNA TGCGCCAGCAGCCAAGAGTCGTCCCGGGGCTATGGCTACACCTTC. Its translation is CASSQESSRGYGYTF.

The rearrangement joins TRBV2 to TRBJ1-5; D is ambiguous. The germline V and J ends were trimmed by 6 bases and 7 bases, with 19 bases remaining between them. Germline V gene sequence: CDR1 SNHLY, CDR2 FYNNEI. The CDR3 runs to 15 residues. Written as DNA, the CDR3 is TGTGCCAGCAGACCCGGGCCCATAAGCGGACAGCCCCAGCATTTT. Its protein is CASRPGPISGQPQHF.

The table lists this clonotype with a few counts. The rearrangement links TRBV6-1 to TRBJ2-7; D is possibly TRBD1 (5 bases). CDR3 length equals 13 residues. The germline gives CDR1 MNHNS, CDR2 SASEGT. Trimming took 9 bases from V and 1 from J, leaving 13 bases between them. This CDR3 reads CASRQGNSYEQYF. The CDR3 DNA reads as TGTGCCAGTCGGCAGGGAAATTCCTACGAGCAGTACTTC.

The table lists this clonotype with a few counts. This rearrangement joins TRBV20-1 to TRBJ2-7, with TRBD1 as a possible D gene (6 bases). The CDR3 runs to 16 residues. Germline V gives CDR1 DFQATT, CDR2 SNEGSKA (reference sequence). The V gene lost 0 bases and the J gene lost 0 bases, with 15 bases spanning the gap. In DNA form, the CDR3 reads TGCAGTGCTAGAGACATCAGGGGCCTTAACTCCTACGAGCAGTACTTC. Amino acid sequence: CSARDIRGLNSYEQYF.

There are a few counts of this clonotype. The chain has TRBV5-1 and TRBJ1-1; D is possibly TRBD1 (6 bases). This CDR3 has 13 residues. V lost 0 bases, J lost 11 bases, and 14 bases lay in between. Germline V gives CDR1 SGHRS, CDR2 YFSETQ. Here the CDR3 DNA reads TGCGCCAGCAGCTTGGGACCAGGGGCCGAGGCTTTCTTT. It translates to CASSLGPGAEAFF.

This clonotype was detected a few times. V gene TRBV18 combines with J gene TRBJ1-3; possibly TRBD1 for D (6 bases). The ends were cut back, 3 bases at V and 0 bases at J, with 15 bases in the middle. CDR3 length: 17 residues. The germline V gene encodes CDR1 KGHSH and CDR2 LQKENI. In DNA, the CDR3 is TGTGCCAGCTCACCCCAAGCCACAGGGATCTCTGGAAACACCATATATTTT. Its protein is CASSPQATGISGNTIYF.

The V and J genes are TRBV13 and TRBJ2-3, with a weak D call TRBD2 (6 bases). Trimming took off 3 bases at V and 0 bases at J, with 16 bases between the two ends. From germline, CDR1 is PRHDT and CDR2 FYEKMQ (reference sequence). CDR3 length equals 17 residues. Written as DNA, the CDR3 is TGTGCCAGCAGCTTCGGACGGCGGCGGGGTAGCACAGATACGCAGTATTTT. Translating gives CASSFGRRRGSTDTQYF.

This clonotype was found once. The V and J genes are TRBV6-5 and TRBJ1-2; D unclear. Germline assignment: CDR1 MNHEY and CDR2 SVGAGI. This CDR3 is 14 amino acids long. With 0 bases removed from V and 1 base from J, the gap between germline ends came to 6 bases. The CDR3 loop is CASSYSVINYGYTF. Here the CDR3 DNA reads TGTGCCAGCAGTTACTCAGTTATTAACTATGGCTACACCTTC.

The V call is TRBV7-3, the J call TRBJ2-3; either TRBD1 or TRBD2 may fit D (5 bases each). This CDR3 has 19 residues. CDR1 and CDR2 (germline): SGHTA, FQGTGA. Trimming shortened V by 0 bases and J by 5 bases, and 24 bases separated the two germline ends. The CDR3: CASSLTGPLSRAVGDTQYF. The CDR3 DNA follows: TGTGCCAGCAGCTTAACGGGGCCCCTCTCGAGGGCCGTAGGAGATACGCAGTATTTT.

This clonotype was found a few times. The chain employs TRBV12-3 or TRBV12-4 and TRBJ1-6; D perhaps matches TRBD1 (5 bases). V shed 5 bases and J shed 5 bases, with 13 bases lying between them. This CDR3 region has 15 residues. The CDR3: CASSPSAGHNSPLHF. The CDR3 region has the DNA TGTGCCAGCAGTCCCTCGGCGGGGCATAATTCACCCCTCCACTTT.

This clonotype has more than one count but fewer than ten. This chain uses TRBV20-1 with TRBJ2-3; D is ambiguous. This CDR3 has 16 residues. Per the germline V gene, CDR1 is DFQATT and CDR2 is SNEGSKA (reference sequence). The V end lost 6 bases, the J end lost 0 bases, and 19 bases lay between the germline ends. As DNA, the CDR3 is TGCAGTGCCCACGGCACCATCTTACCTAGCACAGATACGCAGTATTTT. It translates to CSAHGTILPSTDTQYF.

The chain couples TRBV6-2 or TRBV6-3 to TRBJ1-1; 10 bases are a match to TRBD1. Unmatched junction bases numbered 7, after V lost 5 bases and J lost 4 bases. From germline, CDR1 is MNHEY and CDR2 SVGEGT. The CDR3 extends over 15 amino acids. The CDR3 bases are TGTGCCAGCAGTCCCAGGACAGGGGGGGCCACTGAAGCTTTCTTT. Protein product: CASSPRTGGATEAFF.

This clonotype came up many times. The gene calls are TRBV6-5 and TRBJ1-5; D not resolved. The germline CDR1 and CDR2 sequences are MNHEY and SVGAGI. The CDR3 totals 14 residues. Trimming removed 3 bases at V and 1 base at J, with 7 bases between. CDR3 in amino acids: CASSYLGSNQPQHF. The CDR3 coding sequence is TGTGCCAGCAGTTATTTAGGCAGCAATCAGCCCCAGCATTTT.

The J gene is TRBJ2-3, the V gene TRBV7-2; perhaps TRBD2 as D (6 bases). The CDR3 spans 14 residues. Germline V gene sequence: CDR1 SGHTA, CDR2 FQGNSA. V shed 5 bases and J shed 2 bases, with 11 bases lying between them. The CDR3 DNA reads as TGTGCCAGCAGCGACGGGAGATACACAGATACGCAGTATTTT. Translated: CASSDGRYTDTQYF.

The V and J genes are TRBV11-2 and TRBJ2-5; 9 bases are shared with TRBD1. CDR1 is SGHAT, CDR2 FQNNGV, per germline. This CDR3 has 21 residues. Losses at the gene ends were 3 bases for V and 2 bases for J; bases not matched to a gene: 22. The CDR3 spells CASSFKEGPGTGRWGQETQYF. DNA for the CDR3: TGTGCCAGCAGCTTTAAAGAGGGACCCGGGACAGGGAGGTGGGGACAAGAGACCCAGTACTTC.

This clonotype has more than one count but fewer than ten. The chain links TRBV5-6 to TRBJ1-1; D is uncertain. V lost 0 bases to trimming and J lost 8 bases, with 11 bases between them. Germline-derived CDR1 and CDR2 are SGHDT and YYEEEE. CDR3 length: 13 amino acids. CDR3 bases: TGTGCCAGCAGCTTGGAGGCTCTTCCCGAAGCTTTCTTT. The encoded protein is CASSLEALPEAFF.

V and J are TRBV3-1 and TRBJ2-3; the match to TRBD2 covers 15 bases. Germline CDR1 LGHDT, CDR2 YNNKEL (reference sequence). This CDR3 has 18 residues. Trimming at V came to 4 bases and at J to 0 bases, leaving 5 bases not matched to a gene. The CDR3 spells CASSPRTSGRGSTDTQYF. Written as DNA, the CDR3 is TGTGCCAGCAGCCCACGGACTAGCGGGAGGGGAAGCACAGATACGCAGTATTTT.

The chain combines TRBV7-3 with TRBJ2-1, with D possibly TRBD2 on 5 matching bases. Germline V gives CDR1 SGHTA, CDR2 FQGTGA. The CDR3 length is 15 residues. Trimming pared 3 bases from V and 4 bases from J, leaving 13 bases between. CDR3 DNA: TGTGCCAGCAGCTTTATGGGGAGCGGTTACAATGAGCAGTTCTTC. Its protein is CASSFMGSGYNEQFF.

This clonotype has just a few counts. V gene TRBV3-1 combines with J gene TRBJ2-1; D is unresolved. Trimming took 0 bases from V and 8 from J, leaving 14 bases between them. The length of the CDR3 is 15 residues. Per the germline V gene, CDR1 is LGHDT and CDR2 is YNNKEL (reference sequence). The CDR3 DNA reads TGTGCCAGCAGCCAAGATAATATCAAGGGTGATGAGCAGTTCTTC. Its translation: CASSQDNIKGDEQFF.

The DNA of the CDR3 is TGCAGCGTTGTGGGGGGTGGCACAGATACGCAGTATTTT. It is translated as CSVVGGGTDTQYF. This chain joins TRBV29-1 and TRBJ2-3; maybe TRBD2 (6 bases). CDR3 length: 13 amino acids. The germline V and J ends were trimmed by 4 bases and 1 base, with 9 bases remaining between them. The germline gives CDR1 SQVTM, CDR2 ANQGSEA.